This T cell receptor beta chain emerged from a study of OX40 agonist ivuxolimab in advanced cancers. Some clones are missing from TCRdb's copy, which holds only in-frame ones; the method was immunoSEQ multiplex PCR. The data contain around 23,000 clones, approximately 86% of them seen just once; the ten biggest clones take up 25%. The CDR3 has 15 amino acids. Trimming removed 4 bases from V and 1 base from J; junction bases left unmatched: 5. The germline CDR1 and CDR2 sequences are SGDLS and YYNGEE. The sequence was obtained from an adult with an advanced solid tumor such as melanoma, head and neck, liver or kidney cancer. The specimen was CD4+ or CD8+ T cells sorted from blood, collected in a trial of the OX40 agonist ivuxolimab. This chain joins TRBV9 and TRBJ2-1; 7 nucleotides match TRBD1. The CDR3 loop reads CASSTRQGSYNEQFF. Here the CDR3 DNA reads TGTGCCAGCAGCACACGACAGGGTTCCTACAATGAGCAGTTCTTC. The full variable domain, rest sourced from reference TRBV9 and TRBJ2-1, is DSGVTQTPKHLITATGQRVTLRCSPRSGDLSVYWYQQSLDQGLQFLIQYYNGEERAKGNILERFSAQQFPDLHSELNLSSLELGDSALYFCASSTRQGSYNEQFFGPGTRLTVL.